Given below is one TCR beta chain in context. As yet, its antigen is unknown. V dropped 1 base and J dropped 6 bases, with 13 bases sitting between them. Looked up from germline, CDR1 is MNHNS and CDR2 is SASEGT. The CDR3 totals 15 residues. This record belongs to a study of monozygotic twins with cystic fibrosis. Using immunoSEQ multiplex PCR, the repertoire was profiled, and TCRdb retains in-frame clones only, with some absent. The table records some 31,000 clones, around four fifths of them present only once. Study findings and constraints: The repertoire was suggested to be naive-dominated, clonality median about 0.01. Monozygotic CF twin pairs shared significantly more nucleotide-identical clonotypes than unrelated CF individuals did.

The V and J genes are TRBV6-1 and TRBJ2-4; D uncertain. Sequenced sample: blood. This receptor was identified in a girl aged 2 to 9 with cystic fibrosis. CDR3 DNA: TGTGCCAGCAGTGAAGGCTGGGCGGAACGAAACATTCAGTACTTC. Its protein is CASSEGWAERNIQYF.